These T cell receptor beta chains were read from a single sample in a study of CD8 T cells in ankylosing spondylitis. TCRdb reprocessed the 5' RACE reads via MiXCR and lists one record per CDR3 protein. The data show about 220,000 distinct CDR3 sequences, around a quarter seen once. The sample was blood, either unsorted or a sorted T cell fraction (not recorded which). The receptor set was obtained from a male donor with ankylosing spondylitis or in good health (not recorded which). Each CDR3 is given with its conserved first and last residue. A D gene is named only where the DNA matches it firmly. Only part of the rows carry a size: once, few, many, or a class if the clone is expanded.

j_gene: TRBJ2-6; abundance: many; v_gene: TRBV12-3/TRBV12-4; d_gene: -; CDR3aa: CASSNRDRLRANVLTF; CDR3nt: TGTGCCAGCAGTAACCGTGACAGGCTGCGAGCCAACGTCCTGACTTTC
j_gene: TRBJ2-2; abundance: -; v_gene: TRBV4-2; d_gene: TRBD2; CDR3aa: CASSQEGLAGAGELFF; CDR3nt: TGTGCCAGCAGCCAAGAGGGACTAGCGGGGGCCGGGGAGCTGTTTTTT
j_gene: TRBJ1-1; abundance: -; v_gene: TRBV20-1; d_gene: TRBD1; CDR3aa: CSASQGAGEAFF; CDR3nt: TGCAGTGCTAGTCAGGGGGCGGGTGAAGCTTTCTTT
j_gene: TRBJ2-7; abundance: many; v_gene: TRBV10-1; d_gene: -; CDR3aa: CASSEGRAPYEQYF; CDR3nt: TGCGCCAGCAGTGAGGGCAGGGCCCCATACGAGCAGTACTTC
j_gene: TRBJ1-2; abundance: -; v_gene: TRBV6-5; d_gene: -; CDR3aa: CASSYETGRQTF; CDR3nt: TGTGCCAGCAGTTACGAAACAGGGCGGCAAACCTTC
j_gene: TRBJ2-1; abundance: -; v_gene: TRBV5-4; d_gene: TRBD2; CDR3aa: CASSLPAGENEQFF; CDR3nt: TGTGCCAGCAGCTTGCCGGCGGGAGAGAATGAGCAGTTCTTC
j_gene: TRBJ2-2; abundance: many; v_gene: TRBV6-5; d_gene: -; CDR3aa: CASSYSGGSLTGELFF; CDR3nt: TGTGCCAGCAGTTACTCGGGGGGCTCCCTCACCGGGGAGCTGTTTTTT
j_gene: TRBJ2-1; abundance: -; v_gene: TRBV12-3/TRBV12-4; d_gene: TRBD1; CDR3aa: CASSPRFFAFIDRVIEQFF; CDR3nt: TGTGCCAGCAGTCCCCGATTTTTTGCCTTCATAGACAGGGTGATTGAGCAGTTCTTC
j_gene: TRBJ1-2; abundance: -; v_gene: TRBV12-3/TRBV12-4; d_gene: TRBD1; CDR3aa: CASRTGTGWGGYTF; CDR3nt: TGTGCCAGCAGAACCGGGACAGGGTGGGGTGGCTACACCTTC
j_gene: TRBJ1-1; abundance: many; v_gene: TRBV29-1; d_gene: -; CDR3aa: CSGGQRNTEAFF; CDR3nt: TGCAGCGGTGGACAGAGGAACACTGAAGCTTTCTTT
j_gene: TRBJ2-1; abundance: -; v_gene: TRBV15; d_gene: TRBD2; CDR3aa: CATSRGLAGTEQFF; CDR3nt: TGTGCCACCAGCAGAGGGCTAGCGGGGACTGAGCAGTTCTTC
j_gene: TRBJ2-1; abundance: -; v_gene: TRBV18; d_gene: TRBD2; CDR3aa: CASSPSREGREQFF; CDR3nt: TGTGCCAGCTCACCGTCGCGGGAGGGCCGTGAGCAGTTCTTC
j_gene: TRBJ2-1; abundance: few; v_gene: TRBV10-3; d_gene: TRBD2; CDR3aa: CAISESTQGIAGVNEQFF; CDR3nt: TGTGCCATCAGTGAGTCGACTCAGGGCATAGCGGGAGTAAATGAGCAGTTCTTC
j_gene: TRBJ2-5; abundance: few; v_gene: TRBV29-1; d_gene: TRBD2; CDR3aa: CSPREFGETQYF; CDR3nt: TGCAGCCCGCGGGAGTTCGGAGAGACCCAGTACTTC
j_gene: TRBJ2-5; abundance: many; v_gene: TRBV5-5; d_gene: -; CDR3aa: CASSTTGTSQETQYF; CDR3nt: TGTGCCAGCAGCACAACCGGGACATCCCAAGAGACCCAGTACTTC
j_gene: TRBJ2-1; abundance: -; v_gene: TRBV10-1; d_gene: TRBD2; CDR3aa: CASRPRLAGGNEQFF; CDR3nt: TGCGCCAGCAGGCCGCGACTAGCGGGAGGTAATGAGCAGTTCTTC
j_gene: TRBJ2-2; abundance: many; v_gene: TRBV5-5; d_gene: -; CDR3aa: CASSFRQYTGELFF; CDR3nt: TGTGCCAGCAGCTTCCGTCAGTACACCGGGGAGCTGTTTTTT
j_gene: TRBJ1-5; abundance: few; v_gene: TRBV20-1; d_gene: -; CDR3aa: CSARDFGSQPQHF; CDR3nt: TGCAGTGCTAGAGATTTCGGGTCCCAGCCCCAGCATTTT
j_gene: TRBJ2-5; abundance: many; v_gene: TRBV24-1; d_gene: TRBD2; CDR3aa: CATSDASGSGQETQYF; CDR3nt: TGTGCCACCAGTGACGCTAGCGGGAGTGGCCAAGAGACCCAGTACTTC
j_gene: TRBJ1-4; abundance: many; v_gene: TRBV3-1; d_gene: TRBD1; CDR3aa: CASSQVAQGGEKLFF; CDR3nt: TGTGCCAGCAGCCAAGTTGCGCAGGGGGGAGAAAAACTGTTTTTT
j_gene: TRBJ1-3; abundance: many; v_gene: TRBV15; d_gene: -; CDR3aa: CATSRDLLTSGNTIYF; CDR3nt: TGTGCCACCAGCAGAGACCTTCTGACCTCTGGAAACACCATATATTTT
j_gene: TRBJ2-1; abundance: -; v_gene: TRBV10-3; d_gene: -; CDR3aa: CAIRPTGSYNEQFF; CDR3nt: TGTGCCATCAGACCCACAGGGTCCTACAATGAGCAGTTCTTC
j_gene: TRBJ1-3; abundance: many; v_gene: TRBV29-1; d_gene: -; CDR3aa: CSVSPSITGDTIYF; CDR3nt: TGCAGCGTTTCCCCCTCGATCACAGGCGACACCATATATTTT
j_gene: TRBJ2-7; abundance: -; v_gene: TRBV20-1; d_gene: TRBD2; CDR3aa: CSARDHGQLSGGKSSYEQYF; CDR3nt: TGCAGTGCTAGAGATCACGGACAACTTAGCGGGGGGAAAAGCTCCTACGAGCAGTACTTC
j_gene: TRBJ2-1; abundance: many; v_gene: TRBV12-3/TRBV12-4; d_gene: TRBD2; CDR3aa: CASTRVAGESEQFF; CDR3nt: TGTGCCAGCACCCGAGTTGCGGGAGAAAGTGAGCAGTTCTTC
j_gene: TRBJ2-5; abundance: -; v_gene: TRBV9; d_gene: -; CDR3aa: CASSVVAWGETQYF; CDR3nt: TGTGCCAGCAGCGTAGTCGCATGGGGAGAGACCCAGTACTTC
j_gene: TRBJ2-5; abundance: many; v_gene: TRBV29-1; d_gene: TRBD2; CDR3aa: CSVTKPGLAVQETQYF; CDR3nt: TGCAGCGTAACCAAGCCGGGACTAGCGGTGCAAGAGACCCAGTACTTC
j_gene: TRBJ2-1; abundance: -; v_gene: TRBV20-1; d_gene: TRBD2; CDR3aa: CSAPRLADNEQFF; CDR3nt: TGCAGTGCGCCTAGACTAGCTGACAATGAGCAGTTCTTC
j_gene: TRBJ2-1; abundance: many; v_gene: TRBV4-2; d_gene: -; CDR3aa: CASSQEGGLSSYNEQFF; CDR3nt: TGTGCCAGCAGCCAAGAAGGCGGGTTGAGCTCCTACAATGAGCAGTTCTTC
j_gene: TRBJ1-5; abundance: many; v_gene: TRBV12-3/TRBV12-4; d_gene: -; CDR3aa: CASSSEAFVGQPQHF; CDR3nt: TGTGCCAGCAGTTCCGAAGCATTTGTGGGTCAGCCCCAGCATTTT
j_gene: TRBJ2-1; abundance: few; v_gene: TRBV10-3; d_gene: TRBD2; CDR3aa: CAISESRGTSGHSYNEQFF; CDR3nt: TGTGCCATCAGTGAGTCTAGGGGGACTAGCGGCCACTCCTACAATGAGCAGTTCTTC
j_gene: TRBJ2-7; abundance: many; v_gene: TRBV5-1; d_gene: -; CDR3aa: CASSSPEIRTVNPTHYEQYF; CDR3nt: TGCGCCAGCAGCTCCCCTGAAATACGGACAGTGAACCCAACCCACTACGAGCAGTACTTC
j_gene: TRBJ2-1; abundance: many; v_gene: TRBV10-3; d_gene: TRBD2; CDR3aa: CATGGRGENEQFF; CDR3nt: TGTGCCACCGGGGGACGGGGGGAAAATGAGCAGTTCTTC
j_gene: TRBJ1-1; abundance: few; v_gene: TRBV15; d_gene: -; CDR3aa: CATSSRASEVAEAFF; CDR3nt: TGTGCCACCAGCTCGCGGGCCTCGGAGGTAGCTGAAGCTTTCTTT
j_gene: TRBJ1-1; abundance: many; v_gene: TRBV12-3/TRBV12-4; d_gene: -; CDR3aa: CASSLELANTFF; CDR3nt: TGTGCCAGCAGTTTAGAGCTGGCAAACACTTTCTTT
j_gene: TRBJ2-7; abundance: many; v_gene: TRBV5-5; d_gene: -; CDR3aa: CASSANPSSYEQYF; CDR3nt: TGTGCCAGCAGTGCCAACCCGTCCTCCTACGAGCAGTACTTC
j_gene: TRBJ2-1; abundance: -; v_gene: TRBV4-2; d_gene: -; CDR3aa: CASSLPPGSRNEQFF; CDR3nt: TGTGCCAGCAGCCTCCCCCCCGGGAGTAGAAATGAGCAGTTCTTC
j_gene: TRBJ2-3; abundance: -; v_gene: TRBV4-2; d_gene: TRBD2; CDR3aa: CASSHPTSGDTQYF; CDR3nt: TGTGCCAGCAGCCACCCGACTAGCGGGGATACGCAGTATTTT
j_gene: TRBJ2-3; abundance: -; v_gene: TRBV20-1; d_gene: -; CDR3aa: CSARDWGALATQYF; CDR3nt: TGCAGTGCTAGAGATTGGGGAGCCCTAGCAACGCAGTATTTT
j_gene: TRBJ1-1; abundance: -; v_gene: TRBV12-5; d_gene: -; CDR3aa: CASGEGPSEAFF; CDR3nt: TGTGCTAGTGGCGAGGGCCCCTCTGAAGCTTTCTTT
j_gene: TRBJ2-1; abundance: -; v_gene: TRBV20-1; d_gene: TRBD2; CDR3aa: CSAGLARDEQFF; CDR3nt: TGCAGCGCCGGACTAGCGAGGGATGAGCAGTTCTTC
j_gene: TRBJ2-1; abundance: few; v_gene: TRBV20-1; d_gene: TRBD2; CDR3aa: CSARPSGTSGNEQFF; CDR3nt: TGCAGTGCTAGACCCTCCGGGACTAGCGGCAATGAGCAGTTCTTC
j_gene: TRBJ1-5; abundance: -; v_gene: TRBV20-1; d_gene: -; CDR3aa: CSARGAQGVGNQPQHF; CDR3nt: TGCAGTGCTAGAGGTGCCCAGGGTGTGGGCAATCAGCCCCAGCATTTT
j_gene: TRBJ2-1; abundance: many; v_gene: TRBV12-3/TRBV12-4; d_gene: TRBD1; CDR3aa: CASTLQGRYNEQFF; CDR3nt: TGTGCCAGCACCCTACAGGGGCGCTACAATGAGCAGTTCTTC
j_gene: TRBJ1-5; abundance: many; v_gene: TRBV5-6; d_gene: -; CDR3aa: CASRRRPQHF; CDR3nt: TGTGCCAGCCGGAGGCGGCCCCAGCATTTT
j_gene: TRBJ2-1; abundance: many; v_gene: TRBV12-3/TRBV12-4; d_gene: TRBD1; CDR3aa: CASSPGTGSYNEQFF; CDR3nt: TGTGCCAGCAGTCCCGGGACAGGGTCGTACAATGAGCAGTTCTTC
j_gene: TRBJ2-3; abundance: -; v_gene: TRBV4-1; d_gene: -; CDR3aa: CASIGGRATDTQYF; CDR3nt: TGCGCCAGCATCGGCGGTCGGGCGACAGATACGCAGTATTTT
j_gene: TRBJ2-7; abundance: many; v_gene: TRBV5-8; d_gene: -; CDR3aa: CASSLGSNLKQYF; CDR3nt: TGTGCCAGCAGCTTGGGCTCAAATCTGAAGCAGTACTTC
j_gene: TRBJ2-7; abundance: -; v_gene: TRBV20-1; d_gene: -; CDR3aa: CSAPEDYEQYF; CDR3nt: TGCAGTGCCCCGGAGGACTACGAGCAGTACTTC
j_gene: TRBJ1-5; abundance: many; v_gene: TRBV6-5; d_gene: -; CDR3aa: CASSYDRFQPQHF; CDR3nt: TGTGCCAGCAGTTACGACCGGTTCCAGCCCCAGCATTTT
j_gene: TRBJ2-1; abundance: many; v_gene: TRBV5-5; d_gene: TRBD2; CDR3aa: CASSLGGGGYNEQFF; CDR3nt: TGTGCCAGCAGCTTAGGTGGGGGGGGTTACAATGAGCAGTTCTTC
j_gene: TRBJ2-1; abundance: few; v_gene: TRBV11-2; d_gene: TRBD2; CDR3aa: CASSLEVAGVSGF; CDR3nt: TGTGCCAGCAGCTTAGAGGTAGCGGGAGTGTCCGGTTTC
j_gene: TRBJ2-7; abundance: -; v_gene: TRBV18; d_gene: TRBD2; CDR3aa: CASSPLALAGGSSYEQYF; CDR3nt: TGTGCCAGCTCACCATTGGCTCTAGCGGGAGGAAGCTCCTACGAGCAGTACTTC
j_gene: TRBJ1-1; abundance: -; v_gene: TRBV7-2; d_gene: -; CDR3aa: CASSLGLGSSRTEAFF; CDR3nt: TGTGCCAGCAGCTTGGGCCTGGGGAGTTCCCGCACTGAAGCTTTCTTT